Shown below are 11 T cell receptor delta chains from a single sample sequenced in a study of delta chains in infants with herpesvirus infections (dated by TCRdb to the early 2020s). Library prep was done by RT-PCR. Sequencing used an Illumina MiSeq. TCR cDNA was generated by reverse transcription of PBMC RNA with SuperScript II and gamma-chain- and delta-chain-specific primers. Clone calls in TCRdb were regenerated from the public reads with CATT, after which identical DNA sequences shared one row. Counted in this sample were about 2,600 delta-chain clones; more than 30% of them appeared once. Together, the top ten hold approximately 5% of the sample. Sequences were derived from peripheral blood, sampled at time point 4 of longitudinal follow-up. The source of these receptors is a human donor who was a Ugandan infant, either HIV-exposed or HIV-unexposed (not recorded which).

This clone is termed medium-sized. This sequence joins TRDV2 and TRDJ1; perhaps D is TRDD2 or TRDD3 (5 bases each). This CDR3 region has 16 residues. Trimming cost V 3 bases and J 8 bases, with 24 bases left between them. CDR1 and CDR2 (germline): GEAIGNYY, EKD. The CDR3 DNA sequence: TGTGCCTGTGACCCCCTACTGGAAGGGGCGAATAAAAAACTCATCTTT. Its translation: CACDPLLEGANKKLIF.

In regard to this clone: A much bigger clone sits one base away, suggesting this may be a read error. The rearrangement uses TRDV2 and TRDJ1; 8 bases line up with TRDD3. V dropped 2 bases and J dropped 4; count of bases not matched to a gene: 5. The germline gives CDR1 GEAIGNYY, CDR2 EKD. The CDR3 sequence is 14 residues long. CDR3 residues: CACDKLGDRDKLIF. The CDR3 nucleotides read TGTGCCTGTGACAAGTTGGGGGATCGCGATAAACTCATCTTT.

CDR3 amino acids: CACDTVKSDWNTDKLIF. For the CDR3, the DNA is TGTGCCTGTGACACCGTGAAGTCAGACTGGAACACCGATAAACTCATCTTT. The chain employs TRDV2 and TRDJ1; D may be TRDD3 (5 bases). The CDR3 extends over 17 amino acids. Germline V CDR1 and CDR2: GEAIGNYY, EKD. Trimming cost V 0 bases and J 0 bases, with 16 bases left between them.

This clone counts as large (0.1 to 1%). V gene TRAV38-2/DV8 combines with J gene TRDJ1; D is perhaps TRDD2 or TRDD3 (7 bases each). This CDR3 is built from 20 residues. Germline assignment: CDR1 TSESDYY and CDR2 QEAYKQQN. The ends were cut back, 0 bases at V and 0 bases at J, with 24 bases in the middle. The CDR3 is CAYRSGLPEGYPVYTDKLIF. Written as DNA, the CDR3 is TGTGCTTATAGGAGCGGCCTTCCTGAGGGATACCCTGTGTACACCGATAAACTCATCTTT.

A word on this clone: The same CDR3 also results from other DNA sequences found in this sample. The chain carries TRDV2 and TRDJ3; a possible D gene is TRDD3 (5 bases). Trimming took off 1 base at V and 0 bases at J, with 9 bases between the two ends. Germline V CDR1 and CDR2: GEAIGNYY, EKD. There are 17 residues in the CDR3. CDR3: CACDTAGSSWDTRQMFF. CDR3 in DNA: TGTGCCTGTGACACTGCGGGGAGCTCCTGGGACACCCGACAGATGTTTTTC.

This clone qualifies as large (0.1 to 1%). This specimen includes other DNA sequences encoding the same CDR3. This chain joins TRDV2 and TRDJ3; TRDD3 aligns across 9 bases. CDR1 is GEAIGNYY and CDR2 is EKD in the germline V gene. V was pared by 2 bases and J by 1 base, with 2 bases of the junction left unmatched. The CDR3 sequence is 17 residues long. Written as DNA, the CDR3 is TGTGCCTGTGACAGTACTGGGGGATCCTGGGACACCCGACAGATGTTTTTC. Translating it yields CACDSTGGSWDTRQMFF.

The V gene is TRAV38-2/DV8, the J gene TRDJ1, with 10 bases matching TRDD3. This CDR3 has 20 residues. Per germline, CDR1 TSESDYY and CDR2 QEAYKQQN. J was trimmed by 2 bases and V by 0 bases; bases with no gene match: 16. As DNA, the CDR3 is TGTGCTTATAGGAGCGCCCTGGGGCAACATTGGGGGATACATACCGATAAACTCATCTTT. Amino acids: CAYRSALGQHWGIHTDKLIF.

By frequency in the sample, this clone is large. The chain has TRDV1 and TRDJ1; TRDD3 agrees at 13 bases. Germline V gene data show CDR1 as TSWWSYY and CDR2 as QGS. This CDR3 region has 19 residues. After removal of 0 bases from V and 10 bases from J, the junction contained 17 bases not matched to a gene. CDR3 amino acids: CALGELSPFLYWGIRALIF. In nucleotides, the CDR3 is TGTGCTCTTGGGGAACTTTCTCCCTTCCTTTACTGGGGGATACGCGCACTCATCTTT.

V gene TRDV2 combines with J gene TRDJ3; 12 nucleotides agree with TRDD3. The CDR3 loop spans 22 amino acids. The V gene end was trimmed by 0 bases and the J gene end by 0 bases; junction bases not matched to a gene: 11. Looked up from germline, CDR1 is GEAIGNYY and CDR2 is EKD. The CDR3 nucleotides read TGTGCCTGTGACACCGTAGGACTGGGGGATACTTCTAACTCCTGGGACACCCGACAGATGTTTTTC. Translating it yields CACDTVGLGDTSNSWDTRQMFF.

The gene calls are TRDV2 and TRDJ3; the match to TRDD3 covers 12 bases. Trimming cost V 3 bases and J 2 bases; bases outside gene matches: 4. CDR3 length: 18 residues. Looked up from germline, CDR1 is GEAIGNYY and CDR2 is EKD. DNA of the CDR3: TGTGCCTGTGACTCTGGGGGATACGGGACCTGGGACACCCGACAGATGTTTTTC. Its protein is CACDSGGYGTWDTRQMFF.

The chain joins TRDV2 to TRDJ3; 13 bases fit TRDD3. Germline V gene lookup returns CDR1 GEAIGNYY and CDR2 EKD. This CDR3 has 20 amino acids. V was pared by 4 bases and J by 0 bases, with 8 bases of the junction left unmatched. The CDR3: CACDRLGDTPSSWDTRQMFF. The DNA of the CDR3 is TGTGCCTGTGATCGACTGGGGGATACGCCCTCCTCCTGGGACACCCGACAGATGTTTTTC.